This is a list of T cell receptor beta chains from one sample in a study of T cell repertoires in cytomegalovirus infection. These receptors' targets are unknown. TCRdb independently ran MiXCR on the reads; one entry per CDR3 protein. The sample has 640,000 or so distinct CDR3 sequences, around 31% seen once; the top ten hold approximately 18%. The sequences come from cultured PBMCs, collected from culture after CMV antigen stimulation. All receptors come from a human donor in good health (CMV status not recorded). Some clones in this sample may be carry-over from other donors' samples. CDR3s include the opening cysteine and the closing phenylalanine or tryptophan. Each record gives: J gene, clone size, V gene, D gene, CDR3 DNA, CDR3 protein. D genes are given only for firm matches. Not every row has a clone size; where given, it reads once, few, many or a size class.

>TRBJ1-5|many|TRBV7-9|NA
TGTGCCAGCAGCTTAGACAGGACGGATCAGCCCCAGCATTTT
CASSLDRTDQPQHF
>TRBJ2-2|NA|TRBV6-2/TRBV6-3|NA
TGTGCCAGCAGCACCCTGCCAGGGGGGAAGAATTTCGGGGAGCTGTTTTTT
CASSTLPGGKNFGELFF
>TRBJ1-2|NA|TRBV4-3|NA
TGCGCCAGCAGCCAAGGTCTGACCCGGACGGATGGCTACACCTTC
CASSQGLTRTDGYTF
>TRBJ2-3|NA|TRBV7-2|TRBD1
TGTGCCAGCAGCTTTAGGGACAGGGCCCACCCCACAGATACGCAGTATTTT
CASSFRDRAHPTDTQYF
>TRBJ2-1|NA|TRBV4-1|NA
TGCGCCAGTACGAGCCGGCAGGGACTCTCCTACAATGAGCAGTTCTTC
CASTSRQGLSYNEQFF
>TRBJ2-1|NA|TRBV11-1|NA
TGTGCCAGCAGTCCCAGGACCACATCCTACAATGAGCAGTTCTTC
CASSPRTTSYNEQFF
>TRBJ1-1|NA|TRBV19|NA
TGTGCCAGTAGTGGTACCAGGGGACTCCCCACTGAAGCTTTCTTT
CASSGTRGLPTEAFF
>TRBJ1-2|few|TRBV19|TRBD1
TGTGCCAGTACGGGACAGGTTAACTATGGCTACACCTTC
CASTGQVNYGYTF
>TRBJ2-7|many|TRBV7-9|TRBD1
TGTGCCAGCAGCGCAAGGGACAGCTACGAGCAGTACTTC
CASSARDSYEQYF
>TRBJ2-2|NA|TRBV6-1|NA
TGTGCCAGCAGTGAGAGGGTGTTGTCCGGGGAGCTGTTTTTT
CASSERVLSGELFF
>TRBJ2-5|NA|TRBV15|NA
TGTGCCACCAGCAGAGACCAAAATGGGGAGACCCAGTACTTC
CATSRDQNGETQYF
>TRBJ2-4|NA|TRBV20-1|TRBD2
TGCAGTGCTAGACCGCGGGGGAAAAACATTCAGTACTTC
CSARPRGKNIQYF
>TRBJ1-5|NA|TRBV7-2|NA
TGTGCCAGCAGCTTAGTGATAGGGGTTGGTCAGCCCCAGCATTTT
CASSLVIGVGQPQHF
>TRBJ1-5|few|TRBV20-1|NA
TGCAGTGCTAGAGCGGTAGCGGGGGTGGAAGTTGACAATCAGCCCCAGCATTTT
CSARAVAGVEVDNQPQHF
>TRBJ1-5|few|TRBV6-2/TRBV6-3|NA
TGTGCCAGCAGTCGAGCTCTGCGGGGGGAGCAACAGCATTTT
CASSRALRGEQQHF